A selection of T cell receptor beta chains follows, all from one sample in a study of blood T cell repertoires in COVID-19. Libraries were prepared by immunoSEQ multiplex PCR; TCRdb keeps only in-frame clonotypes and omits some of them. Counted here are roughly 280,000 clones, 87% occurring once; the ten biggest clones make up about 2.2%. Material: peripheral blood. The receptors originated from a woman aged 45-65 years who had recovered from COVID-19. Each CDR3 is given with its conserved first and last residue. Each record gives: clone size, V gene, J gene, D gene, CDR3 protein, CDR3 DNA. A D gene is named only where the DNA matches it firmly. Size is omitted from some rows. Given values are once, few, many or a class for expanded clones.

clone_size: .
v_call: TRBV27
j_call: TRBJ1-5
d_call: TRBD1
cdr3_aa: CASSSGQGNQPQHF
cdr3_nt: TGTGCCAGCAGTTCCGGACAGGGGAATCAGCCCCAGCATTTT

clone_size: .
v_call: TRBV7-2
j_call: TRBJ1-1
d_call: .
cdr3_aa: CASSLIQGSSEAFF
cdr3_nt: TGTGCCAGCAGCTTAATACAGGGTTCTTCTGAAGCTTTCTTT

clone_size: .
v_call: TRBV6-6
j_call: TRBJ1-1
d_call: .
cdr3_aa: CASRERRLNTEAFF
cdr3_nt: TGTGCCAGCAGGGAGAGACGGTTGAACACTGAAGCTTTCTTT

clone_size: .
v_call: TRBV27
j_call: TRBJ1-2
d_call: TRBD1
cdr3_aa: CASSSSGTGGRYGYTF
cdr3_nt: TGTGCCAGCAGTTCCTCGGGAACAGGGGGAAGATATGGCTACACCTTC

clone_size: .
v_call: TRBV2
j_call: TRBJ1-1
d_call: TRBD1
cdr3_aa: CASGGQLMNTEAFF
cdr3_nt: TGTGCCAGCGGGGGACAGCTAATGAACACTGAAGCTTTCTTT

clone_size: few
v_call: TRBV30
j_call: TRBJ2-3
d_call: TRBD2
cdr3_aa: CAWSRGLAGGIDTQYF
cdr3_nt: TGTGCCTGGAGCCGGGGACTAGCGGGGGGTATAGATACGCAGTATTTT

clone_size: once
v_call: TRBV5-6
j_call: TRBJ1-4
d_call: .
cdr3_aa: CASSLGVRGTNEKLFF
cdr3_nt: TGTGCCAGCAGCTTGGGAGTAAGGGGGACTAATGAAAAACTGTTTTTT

clone_size: .
v_call: TRBV28
j_call: TRBJ1-5
d_call: .
cdr3_aa: CASIWEGSLGSNQPQHF
cdr3_nt: TGTGCCAGCATCTGGGAGGGAAGCCTTGGCAGCAATCAGCCCCAGCATTTT

clone_size: once
v_call: TRBV18
j_call: TRBJ2-3
d_call: TRBD2
cdr3_aa: CASSPSGAGGDTQYF
cdr3_nt: TGTGCCAGCTCACCATCGGGAGCGGGGGGAGATACGCAGTATTTT

clone_size: .
v_call: TRBV3-1/TRBV3-2
j_call: TRBJ2-5
d_call: .
cdr3_aa: CASRSGMRETQYF
cdr3_nt: TGTGCCAGCAGGTCAGGGATGAGGGAGACCCAGTACTTC

clone_size: .
v_call: TRBV10-3
j_call: TRBJ2-1
d_call: .
cdr3_aa: CAISESGLEHNEQFF
cdr3_nt: TGTGCCATCAGTGAGTCGGGACTTGAACACAATGAGCAGTTCTTC

clone_size: few
v_call: TRBV18
j_call: TRBJ1-3
d_call: .
cdr3_aa: CASSPDIHVGNTIYF
cdr3_nt: TGTGCCAGCTCACCAGACATACACGTTGGAAACACCATATATTTT

clone_size: .
v_call: TRBV7-2
j_call: TRBJ2-2
d_call: TRBD2
cdr3_aa: CASSLTTSGRAERELFF
cdr3_nt: TGTGCCAGCAGCTTGACGACTAGCGGGAGGGCTGAGAGGGAGCTGTTTTTT

clone_size: .
v_call: TRBV5-6
j_call: TRBJ1-1
d_call: .
cdr3_aa: CASSPPGPEAEAFF
cdr3_nt: TGTGCCAGCAGCCCCCCGGGTCCGGAGGCTGAAGCTTTCTTT

clone_size: .
v_call: TRBV18
j_call: TRBJ1-1
d_call: .
cdr3_aa: CASSAQGTEAFF
cdr3_nt: TGTGCCAGCTCGGCCCAGGGGACTGAAGCTTTCTTT

clone_size: .
v_call: TRBV18
j_call: TRBJ2-3
d_call: TRBD1
cdr3_aa: CASSPLTGGTDTQYF
cdr3_nt: TGTGCCAGCTCACCACTGACAGGGGGCACAGATACGCAGTATTTT

clone_size: .
v_call: TRBV14
j_call: TRBJ2-7
d_call: TRBD1
cdr3_aa: CASSDRDNSYEQYF
cdr3_nt: TGTGCCAGCAGCGACAGGGACAACTCCTACGAGCAGTACTTC

clone_size: .
v_call: TRBV2
j_call: TRBJ2-1
d_call: .
cdr3_aa: CASRARLWNEQFF
cdr3_nt: TGTGCCAGCAGGGCAAGACTTTGGAATGAGCAGTTCTTC

clone_size: .
v_call: TRBV13
j_call: TRBJ2-3
d_call: .
cdr3_aa: CASSQSLPADTQYF
cdr3_nt: TGTGCCAGCAGCCAATCACTACCCGCCGATACGCAGTATTTT

clone_size: .
v_call: TRBV29-1
j_call: TRBJ2-7
d_call: TRBD1
cdr3_aa: CSVLPRDRDPYEQYF
cdr3_nt: TGCAGCGTATTACCACGGGACAGGGATCCCTACGAGCAGTACTTC